This T cell receptor (beta chain) was sequenced for a study of T cells in localized non-small cell lung cancer. Study-wide results and caveats: The study found T cell clonality highest in uninvolved adjacent lung, above tumor. Since sequencing was restricted to only one region of the tumor, intratumor heterogeneity remains a possibility. Appearance in adjacent lung was seen for a median around 61 of the top 100 tumor clones.

Libraries were prepared by immunoSEQ multiplex PCR; TCRdb keeps only in-frame clonotypes and omits some of them. Among some 11,000 clones, roughly four fifths were seen once, and the ten largest hold 20%. About this clone: Its antigen is undetermined.

This CDR3 region has 13 residues. Germline values: CDR1 SGHVS, CDR2 FNYEAQ. Between the trimmed V and J ends, which lost 3 bases and 4 bases, there was a span of 7 bases. This specimen consisted of peripheral blood mononuclear cells, obtained before any cancer treatment. This TCR was sampled from a female donor at least 60 years old with stage II lung adenocarcinoma. The rearrangement uses TRBV7-6 and TRBJ2-1; D not resolved. The CDR3 region is CASSLKPYNEQFF. The CDR3 region has the DNA TGTGCCAGCAGCTTGAAGCCTTACAATGAGCAGTTCTTC.